The sequence of this TCR beta chain was determined in a study of graft-versus-host responses after intestinal transplantation. Study in general: Anti-thymocyte globulin was used for induction in all recipients, who then took tacrolimus and steroids for roughly 3 years.

As concerns this clone: Its specificity is not known.

Data came from immunoSEQ multiplex PCR; TCRdb stores just in-frame clones and leaves some out. The sample includes roughly 80,000 clones, roughly 91% of them seen just once. V gave up 0 bases and J gave up 4 bases, with 9 bases separating them. CDR1 MNHEY and CDR2 SMNVEV come from the germline V gene (reference sequence). This CDR3 comprises 15 residues. This sequence was found in a human donor who was the organ donor for an intestinal transplant. Sample: unstimulated CD8+ T cells sorted from spleen or lymph node cells, taken before transplant. The genes are TRBV27 and TRBJ1-4, with D unresolved. This CDR3 is CASSLSSGVNEKLFF. The CDR3 DNA reads TGTGCCAGCAGTTTATCGAGTGGGGTTAATGAAAAACTGTTTTTT.